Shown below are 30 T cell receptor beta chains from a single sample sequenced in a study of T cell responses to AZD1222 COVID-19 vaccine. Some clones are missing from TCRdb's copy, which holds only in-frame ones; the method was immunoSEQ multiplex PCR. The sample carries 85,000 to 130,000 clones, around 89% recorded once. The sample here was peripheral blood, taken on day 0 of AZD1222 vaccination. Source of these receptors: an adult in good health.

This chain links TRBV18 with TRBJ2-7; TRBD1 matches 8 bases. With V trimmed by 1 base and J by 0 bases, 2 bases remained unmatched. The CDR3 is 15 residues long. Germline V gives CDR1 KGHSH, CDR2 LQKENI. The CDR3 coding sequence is TGTGCCAGCTCACCACGGGACAGGATCTCCTACGAGCAGTACTTC. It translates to CASSPRDRISYEQYF.

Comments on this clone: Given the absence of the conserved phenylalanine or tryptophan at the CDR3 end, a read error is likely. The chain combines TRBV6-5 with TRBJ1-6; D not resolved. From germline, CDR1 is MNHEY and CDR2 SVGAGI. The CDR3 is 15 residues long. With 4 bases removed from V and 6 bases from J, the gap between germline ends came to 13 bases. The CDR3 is CASSLSLTFNSPLHL. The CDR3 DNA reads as TGTGCCAGCAGTTTAAGTCTGACATTTAATTCACCCCTCCACCTT.

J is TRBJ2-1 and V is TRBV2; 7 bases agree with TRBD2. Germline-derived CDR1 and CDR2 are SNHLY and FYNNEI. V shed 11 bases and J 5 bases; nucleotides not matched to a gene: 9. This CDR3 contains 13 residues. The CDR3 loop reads CAGQWGGNNEQFF. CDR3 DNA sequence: TGTGCCGGGCAGTGGGGGGGAAACAATGAGCAGTTCTTC. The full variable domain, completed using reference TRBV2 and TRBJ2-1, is EPEVTQTPSHQVTQMGQEVILRCVPISNHLYFYWYRQILGQKVEFLVSFYNNEISEKSEIFDDQFSVERPDGSNFTLKIRSTKLEDSAMYFCAGQWGGNNEQFFGPGTRLTVL.

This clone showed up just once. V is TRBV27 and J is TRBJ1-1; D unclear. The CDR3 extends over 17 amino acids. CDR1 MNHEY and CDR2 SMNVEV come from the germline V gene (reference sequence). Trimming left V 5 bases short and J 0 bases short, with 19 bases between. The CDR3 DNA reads TGTGCCAGCAGTCCACAAGGGCTCTCGGGAATGAACACTGAAGCTTTCTTT. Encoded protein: CASSPQGLSGMNTEAFF.

CDR3 residues: CASSLGGQGSYEQYF. The CDR3 DNA reads as TGTGCCAGCAGCTTGGGTGGACAGGGGTCCTACGAGCAGTACTTC. The chain combines TRBV5-4 with TRBJ2-7, with 9 bases matching TRBD1. The V gene's germline CDR1 is SGHNT and CDR2 YYREEE (reference sequence). The CDR3 is 15 amino acids. The V segment lost 0 bases and the J segment 1 base; nucleotides outside the gene matches: 2.

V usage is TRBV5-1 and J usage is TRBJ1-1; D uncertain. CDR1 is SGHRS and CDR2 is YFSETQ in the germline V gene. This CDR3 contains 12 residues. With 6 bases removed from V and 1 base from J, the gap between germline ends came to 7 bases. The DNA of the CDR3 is TGCGCCAGCACGGTGGGGAACACTGAAGCTTTCTTT. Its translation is CASTVGNTEAFF.

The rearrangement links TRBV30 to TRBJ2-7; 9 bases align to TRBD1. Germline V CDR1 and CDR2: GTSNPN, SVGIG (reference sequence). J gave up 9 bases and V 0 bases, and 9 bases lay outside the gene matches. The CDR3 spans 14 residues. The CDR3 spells CAWSVKQGAFGQYF. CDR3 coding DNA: TGTGCCTGGAGTGTCAAACAGGGGGCGTTCGGGCAGTACTTC.

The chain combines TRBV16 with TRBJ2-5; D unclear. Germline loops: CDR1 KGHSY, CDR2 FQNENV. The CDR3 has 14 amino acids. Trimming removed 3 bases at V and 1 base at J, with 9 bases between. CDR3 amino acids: CASSQVTGQETQYF. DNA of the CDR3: TGTGCCAGCAGCCAGGTAACGGGCCAAGAGACCCAGTACTTC.

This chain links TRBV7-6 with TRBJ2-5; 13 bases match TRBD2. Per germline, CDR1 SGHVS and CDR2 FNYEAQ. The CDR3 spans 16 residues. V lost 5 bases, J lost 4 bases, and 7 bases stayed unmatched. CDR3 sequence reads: CASSRRLAGGPETQYF. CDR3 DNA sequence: TGTGCCAGCAGCCGTCGACTAGCGGGGGGCCCAGAGACCCAGTACTTC.

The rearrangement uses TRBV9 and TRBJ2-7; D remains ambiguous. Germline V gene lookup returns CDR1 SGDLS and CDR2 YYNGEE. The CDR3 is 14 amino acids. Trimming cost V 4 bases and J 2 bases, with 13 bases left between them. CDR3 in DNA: TGTGCCAGCAGCATCGGCTTACTCACCTACGAGCAGTACTTC. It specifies CASSIGLLTYEQYF.

CDR3 in amino acids: CASSQNFDRNTEAFF. CDR3 nucleotide sequence: TGTGCCAGCTCCCAAAACTTTGACAGGAACACTGAAGCTTTCTTT. The rearrangement uses TRBV18 and TRBJ1-1, with D tentatively TRBD1 (5 bases). CDR1 and CDR2 (germline): KGHSH, LQKENI. The CDR3 is made up of 15 amino acids. V lost 6 bases to trimming and J lost 1 base, with 15 bases between them. Using reference TRBV18 and TRBJ1-1 for the parts outside the CDR3, the full variable domain is NAGVMQNPRHLVRRRGQEARLRCSPMKGHSHVYWYRQLPEEGLKFMVYLQKENIIDESGMPKERFSAEFPKEGPSILRIQQVVRGDSAAYFCASSQNFDRNTEAFFGQGTRLTVV.

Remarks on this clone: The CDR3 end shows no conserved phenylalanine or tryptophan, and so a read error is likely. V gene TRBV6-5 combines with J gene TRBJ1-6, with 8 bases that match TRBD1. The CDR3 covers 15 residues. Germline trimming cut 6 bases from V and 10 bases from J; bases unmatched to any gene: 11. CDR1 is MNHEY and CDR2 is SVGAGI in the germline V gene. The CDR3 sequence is CASRGTGTTGSPLHL. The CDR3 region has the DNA TGTGCCAGCAGGGGGACAGGCACCACGGGATCACCCCTCCACCTT.

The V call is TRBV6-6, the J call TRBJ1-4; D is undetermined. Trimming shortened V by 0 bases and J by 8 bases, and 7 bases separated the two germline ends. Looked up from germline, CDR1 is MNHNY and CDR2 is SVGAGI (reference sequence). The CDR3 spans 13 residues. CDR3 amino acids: CASSYSGREKLFF. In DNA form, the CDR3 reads TGTGCCAGCAGTTACTCGGGGAGAGAAAAACTGTTTTTT.

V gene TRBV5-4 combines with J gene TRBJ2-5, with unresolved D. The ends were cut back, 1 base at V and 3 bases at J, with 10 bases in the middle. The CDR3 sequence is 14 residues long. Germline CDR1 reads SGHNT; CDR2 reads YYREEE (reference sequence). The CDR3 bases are TGTGCCAGCAGCTTGCAAGGAACGGAAGAGACCCAGTACTTC. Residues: CASSLQGTEETQYF.

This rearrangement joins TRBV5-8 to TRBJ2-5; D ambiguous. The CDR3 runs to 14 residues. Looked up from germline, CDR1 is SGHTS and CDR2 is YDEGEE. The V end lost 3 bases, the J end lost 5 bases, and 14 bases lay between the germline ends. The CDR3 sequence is CASSSGLGWETQYF. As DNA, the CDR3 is TGTGCCAGCAGCTCTGGTCTAGGGTGGGAGACCCAGTACTTC.

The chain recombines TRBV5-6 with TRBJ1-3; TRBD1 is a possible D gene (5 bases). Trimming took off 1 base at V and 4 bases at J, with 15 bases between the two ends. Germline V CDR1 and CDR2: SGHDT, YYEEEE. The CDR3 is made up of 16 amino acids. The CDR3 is CASSLSGILSGNTIYF. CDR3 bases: TGTGCCAGCAGCTTGTCAGGGATCCTATCAGGAAACACCATATATTTT.

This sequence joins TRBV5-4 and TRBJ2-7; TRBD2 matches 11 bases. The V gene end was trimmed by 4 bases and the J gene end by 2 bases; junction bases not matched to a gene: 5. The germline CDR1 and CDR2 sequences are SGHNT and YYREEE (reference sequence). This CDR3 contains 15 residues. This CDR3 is CASSAGTSGTYEQYF. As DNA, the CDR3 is TGTGCCAGCAGCGCCGGGACTAGCGGAACCTACGAGCAGTACTTC.

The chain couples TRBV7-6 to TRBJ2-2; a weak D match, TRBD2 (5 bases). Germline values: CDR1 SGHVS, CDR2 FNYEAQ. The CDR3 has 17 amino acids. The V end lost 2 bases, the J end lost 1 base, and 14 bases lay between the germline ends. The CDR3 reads CASSLSPGRGNTGELFF. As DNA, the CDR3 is TGTGCCAGCAGCTTATCCCCGGGAAGAGGGAACACCGGGGAGCTGTTTTTT.

The CDR3, as DNA: TGTGCCAGCAGCCTCTCCGGGACCCACGGCGAGCAGTACTTC. Translation gives CASSLSGTHGEQYF. V gene TRBV11-3 combines with J gene TRBJ2-7; perhaps D is TRBD1 or TRBD2 (5 bases each). Between the trimmed V and J ends, which lost 5 bases and 6 bases, there was a span of 17 bases. CDR1 SGHNT and CDR2 YENEEA come from the germline V gene. The length of the CDR3 is 14 residues.

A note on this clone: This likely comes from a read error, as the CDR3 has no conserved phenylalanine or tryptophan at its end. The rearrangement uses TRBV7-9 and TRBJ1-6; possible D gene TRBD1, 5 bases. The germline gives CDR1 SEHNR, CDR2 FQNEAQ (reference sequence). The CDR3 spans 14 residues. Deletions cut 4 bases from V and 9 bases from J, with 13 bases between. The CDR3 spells CASSSQVESSPLHL. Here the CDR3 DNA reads TGTGCCAGCAGCTCACAGGTAGAGAGTTCACCCCTCCACCTT.

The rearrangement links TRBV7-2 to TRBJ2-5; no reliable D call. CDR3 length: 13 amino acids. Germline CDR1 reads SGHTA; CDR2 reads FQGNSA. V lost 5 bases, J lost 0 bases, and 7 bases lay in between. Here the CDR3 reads CASSPSDQETQYF. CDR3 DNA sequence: TGTGCCAGCAGCCCGAGCGACCAAGAGACCCAGTACTTC.

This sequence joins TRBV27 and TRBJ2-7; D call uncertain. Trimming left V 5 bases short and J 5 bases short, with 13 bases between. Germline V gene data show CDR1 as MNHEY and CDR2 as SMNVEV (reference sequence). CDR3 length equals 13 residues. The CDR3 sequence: CASSLTYINEQYF. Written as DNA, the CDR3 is TGTGCCAGCAGTCTTACGTATATCAACGAGCAGTACTTC.

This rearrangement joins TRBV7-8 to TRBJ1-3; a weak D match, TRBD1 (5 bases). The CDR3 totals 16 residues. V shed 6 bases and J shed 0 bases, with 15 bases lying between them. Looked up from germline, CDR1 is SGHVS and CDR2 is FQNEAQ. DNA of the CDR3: TGTGCCAGCAGTGGGGGGACTCGAAACTCTGGAAACACCATATATTTT. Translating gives CASSGGTRNSGNTIYF. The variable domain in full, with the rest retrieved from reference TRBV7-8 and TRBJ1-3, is GAGVSQSPRYKVAKRGQDVALRCDPISGHVSLFWYQQALGQGPEFLTYFQNEAQLDKSGLPSDRFFAERPEGSVSTLKIQRTQQEDSAVYLCASSGGTRNSGNTIYFGEGSWLTVV.

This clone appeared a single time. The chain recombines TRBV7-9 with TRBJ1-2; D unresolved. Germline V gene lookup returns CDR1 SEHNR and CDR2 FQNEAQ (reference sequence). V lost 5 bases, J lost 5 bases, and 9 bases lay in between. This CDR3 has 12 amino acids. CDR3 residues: CASSPQRYGYTF. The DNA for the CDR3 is TGTGCCAGCAGCCCACAACGATATGGCTACACCTTC.

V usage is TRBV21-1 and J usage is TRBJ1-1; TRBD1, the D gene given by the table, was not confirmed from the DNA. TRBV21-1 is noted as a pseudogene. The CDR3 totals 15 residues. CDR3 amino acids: CASSKEPGESTEAFF. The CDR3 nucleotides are TGTGCCAGCAGCAAGGAACCAGGGGAGTCCACTGAAGCTTTCTTT.

The CDR3 DNA sequence: TGTGCCAGCAGTTACCTACAGGGTAGTAGCGCTGAAGCTTTCTTT. Protein sequence: CASSYLQGSSAEAFF. The chain carries TRBV6-5 and TRBJ1-1; tentative D call: TRBD1 (6 bases). The CDR3 sequence is 15 residues long. Germline V lookup: CDR1 MNHEY, CDR2 SVGAGI. V lost 2 bases and J 6 bases, leaving 16 bases between the germline ends.

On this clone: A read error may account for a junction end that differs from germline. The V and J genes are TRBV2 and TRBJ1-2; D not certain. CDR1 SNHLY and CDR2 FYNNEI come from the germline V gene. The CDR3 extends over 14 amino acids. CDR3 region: CASSEDRDNYGYTF. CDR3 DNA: TGTGCCAGCAGCGAAGACCGAGATAACTATGGCTACACCTTC.

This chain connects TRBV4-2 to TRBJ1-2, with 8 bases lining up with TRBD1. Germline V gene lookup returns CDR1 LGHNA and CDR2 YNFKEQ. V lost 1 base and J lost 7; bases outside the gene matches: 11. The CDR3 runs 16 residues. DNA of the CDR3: TGTGCCAGCAGCCAAGGGTCCCGACAGGGGATCCGTGGCTACACCTTC. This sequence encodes CASSQGSRQGIRGYTF.

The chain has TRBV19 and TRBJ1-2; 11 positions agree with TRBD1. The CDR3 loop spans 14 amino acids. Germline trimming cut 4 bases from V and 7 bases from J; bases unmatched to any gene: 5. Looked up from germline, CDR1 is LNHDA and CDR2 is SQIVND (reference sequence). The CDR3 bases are TGTGCCAGTAGTAATGGACAGGGGGCGTTTGGCTACACCTTC. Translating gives CASSNGQGAFGYTF. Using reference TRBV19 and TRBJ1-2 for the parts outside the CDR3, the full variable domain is DGGITQSPKYLFRKEGQNVTLSCEQNLNHDAMYWYRQDPGQGLRLIYYSQIVNDFQKGDIAEGYSVSREKKESFPLTVTSAQKNPTAFYLCASSNGQGAFGYTFGSGTRLTVV.

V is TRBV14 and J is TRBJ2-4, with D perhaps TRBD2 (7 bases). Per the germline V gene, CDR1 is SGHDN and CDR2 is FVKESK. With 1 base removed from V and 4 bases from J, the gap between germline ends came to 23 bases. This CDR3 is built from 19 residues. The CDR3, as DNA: TGTGCCAGCAGCCAAGGGGCCCAACTAGTGGGGGGGCCGAAAAACATTCAGTACTTC. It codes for CASSQGAQLVGGPKNIQYF. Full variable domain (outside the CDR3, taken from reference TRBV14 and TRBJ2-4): EAGVTQFPSHSVIEKGQTVTLRCDPISGHDNLYWYRRVMGKEIKFLLHFVKESKQDESGMPNNRFLAERTGGTYSTLKVQPAELEDSGVYFCASSQGAQLVGGPKNIQYFGAGTRLSVL.